Below are 5 T cell receptor beta chains sequenced from a single sample in a study of CD4 T cell repertoires in COVID-19. These memory T cells were uncultured and sequenced directly after ex vivo isolation. Produced via immunoSEQ multiplex PCR; TCRdb's table is partial and in-frame only. The data show approximately 22,000 clones, with about nine tenths seen just once and less than 0.7% held by the top ten. The sample in question was central memory CD4+ T cells from blood, obtained before the COVID-19 pandemic. These receptors were obtained from a human donor who had COVID-19.

V gene TRBV18 combines with J gene TRBJ2-7, with TRBD2 matching 10 bases. Germline V lookup: CDR1 KGHSH, CDR2 LQKENI. The J segment lost 0 bases and the V segment lost 3 bases, leaving 5 bases of the junction unmatched. The CDR3 is 16 amino acids. For the CDR3, the DNA is TGTGCCAGCTCACCGGGACTAGCGCTGAGCTCCTACGAGCAGTACTTC. Translating it yields CASSPGLALSSYEQYF.

This rearrangement joins TRBV19 to TRBJ1-5, with D maybe TRBD1 (6 bases). Trimming pared 5 bases from V and 0 bases from J, leaving 17 bases between. This CDR3 spans 17 amino acids. The germline CDR1 and CDR2 sequences are LNHDA and SQIVND (reference sequence). The CDR3, as DNA: TGTGCCAGTAGTGCCCACCAGCGGGGGGCTAGCAATCAGCCCCAGCATTTT. This encodes CASSAHQRGASNQPQHF. The full variable domain, rest sourced from reference TRBV19 and TRBJ1-5, is DGGITQSPKYLFRKEGQNVTLSCEQNLNHDAMYWYRQDPGQGLRLIYYSQIVNDFQKGDIAEGYSVSREKKESFPLTVTSAQKNPTAFYLCASSAHQRGASNQPQHFGDGTRLSIL.

The rearrangement joins TRBV18 to TRBJ1-6; D is possibly TRBD1 (5 bases). CDR1 is KGHSH and CDR2 is LQKENI in the germline V gene. The germline V and J ends were trimmed by 2 bases and 8 bases, with 10 bases remaining between them. The CDR3 covers 14 residues. CDR3 nucleotides: TGTGCCAGCTCACCAGGGGCGGGGGATTCACCCCTCCACTTT. This translates into CASSPGAGDSPLHF.

The chain carries TRBV5-1 and TRBJ1-5, with D possibly matching TRBD1 (6 bases). CDR1 is SGHRS, CDR2 YFSETQ, per germline. Deletions cut 4 bases from V and 7 bases from J, with 21 bases between. The CDR3 sequence is 16 residues long. This CDR3 is CASSLEGVGSRQPQHF. The CDR3 DNA follows: TGCGCCAGCAGCCTCGAGGGGGTAGGGTCGAGGCAGCCCCAGCATTTT.

This chain links TRBV14 with TRBJ2-7, with TRBD1 identical over 9 bases. V lost 4 bases to trimming and J lost 7 bases; unmatched junction nucleotides: 5. The CDR3 runs 13 residues. Germline V gives CDR1 SGHDN, CDR2 FVKESK. DNA of the CDR3: TGTGCCAGCAGCCCGGGACAGGGTTGGGAGCAGTACTTC. Translation gives CASSPGQGWEQYF.